A selection of T cell receptor beta chains follows, all from one sample in a study of blood T cell repertoires in COVID-19. Generated by immunoSEQ multiplex PCR, the TCRdb table keeps only in-frame clones and is missing some. The sample has under 150,000 clones, approximately 88% seen once. Material for sequencing was peripheral blood. The source of these receptors is a human donor in a cohort sampled during active COVID-19. CDR3s include the opening cysteine and the closing phenylalanine or tryptophan. The D gene is left open where the match is weak. Rows may omit the clone size; those that give it use once, few, many or a size class.

TRBV11-3	-	TRBJ2-2	-	TGTGCCAGCAGCTTAACTAAGGCCGGGGAGCTGTTTTTT	CASSLTKAGELFF
TRBV29-1	-	TRBJ2-5	once	TGCAGCGCCCGAGACAGGATTGAAGAGACCCAGTACTTC	CSARDRIEETQYF
TRBV7-9	-	TRBJ2-7	once	TGTGCCAGCAGAGGGCCTGGGGGCGTCGAGCAGTACTTC	CASRGPGGVEQYF
TRBV11-3	-	TRBJ2-3	-	TGTGCCAGCGCAAGGGGCAGGGCTGAAGATACGCAGTATTTT	CASARGRAEDTQYF
TRBV2	TRBD2	TRBJ2-7	-	TGTGCCAGCAGGGGGACTAGCGGTATGGCCTACGAGCAGTACTTC	CASRGTSGMAYEQYF
TRBV7-9	TRBD2	TRBJ2-3	-	TGTGCCAGCAGCCCGGGGACTAGCGGGGGTGTAACAGATACGCAGTATTTT	CASSPGTSGGVTDTQYF
TRBV11-2	-	TRBJ1-4	-	TGTGCCAGCAGCTTAGACTGGACAGCTAATGAAAAACTGTTTTTT	CASSLDWTANEKLFF
TRBV6-2/TRBV6-3	-	TRBJ1-2	-	TGTGCCAGCAGTTACGGGCCCGCTAACTATGGCTACACCTTC	CASSYGPANYGYTF
TRBV7-2	-	TRBJ2-3	-	TGTGCCAGCAGCTACTACTTGTCGACGGATACGCAGTATTTT	CASSYYLSTDTQYF
TRBV18	-	TRBJ1-2	-	TGTGCCAGCTCACCACGGCACAGGGAAGGCTACACCTTC	CASSPRHREGYTF
TRBV15	-	TRBJ1-2	once	TGTGCCACCAGCAGAGCTTTGCCAGCGTTAGGCTATGGCTACACCTTC	CATSRALPALGYGYTF
TRBV19	TRBD1	TRBJ1-1	-	TGTGCCAGTAGTAGCGGACAGGGAAGGGCCACTGAAGCTTTCTTT	CASSSGQGRATEAFF
TRBV10-1	-	TRBJ1-5	many	TGCGCCAGCAGTCCTGGGGGCACGGGCAATCAGCCCCAGCATTTT	CASSPGGTGNQPQHF
TRBV5-6	TRBD1	TRBJ1-2	-	TGTGCCAGCAGCTGGGGACAGGCTGCAGGCTACACCTTC	CASSWGQAAGYTF
TRBV7-2	-	TRBJ1-5	-	TGTGCCAGCAGCTCCGACAGATCCTCCAATCAGCCCCAGCATTTT	CASSSDRSSNQPQHF
TRBV6-1	TRBD1	TRBJ2-1	few	TGTGCCAGCACTGACAGTCAGGGACAGTCTTACAATGAGCAGTTCTTC	CASTDSQGQSYNEQFF
TRBV6-6	-	TRBJ1-5	-	TGTGCCAGCAGTTACATGTCGAGCAATCAGCCCCAGCATTTT	CASSYMSSNQPQHF
TRBV19	TRBD2	TRBJ2-1	-	TGTGCCAGTAGTATCCCTTTACTAGCGGGGGGGTCTTTTGAGCAGTTCTTC	CASSIPLLAGGSFEQFF
TRBV7-3	TRBD1	TRBJ1-1	-	TGTGCCAGCAGCTTACTCCCGGGACAGGGGAACACTGAAGCTTTCTTT	CASSLLPGQGNTEAFF
TRBV7-9	TRBD2	TRBJ2-2	-	TGTGCCAGCAGCTTAGGACTAGCGGGGGAGACCGGGGAGCTGTTTTTT	CASSLGLAGETGELFF
TRBV9	TRBD2	TRBJ2-1	-	TGTGCCAGCAGCGTAGGCCTCCGGGGGGGAAGTTACAATGAGCAGTTCTTC	CASSVGLRGGSYNEQFF
TRBV6-5	TRBD2	TRBJ2-2	-	TGTGCCAGCACTTCGGGGGGGAGCGGGGAGCTGTTTTTT	CASTSGGSGELFF